This entry lists 27 T cell receptor beta chains sequenced from one sample in a study of beta chain features in type 1 diabetes. No cognate antigen is known for these TCRs. Reverse transcription of all isolated RNA meant that expressed TCRB transcripts were sequenced. Data came from immunoSEQ multiplex PCR; TCRdb stores just in-frame clones and leaves some out. The data show approximately 260,000 clones, roughly 22% seen once. Study conclusions and caveats: TCRB CDR3s were moderately but significantly shorter in Type 1 diabetes patients in all four CD4+ subsets.

Material for sequencing was naive CD4+ T cells from blood. The receptor source for this set is a woman in her thirties or forties with type 1 diabetes.

This clone has only a few counts. This chain connects TRBV18 to TRBJ2-6; 7 nucleotides align to TRBD2. Per germline, CDR1 KGHSH and CDR2 LQKENI. V dropped 1 base and J dropped 0; count of bases not matched to a gene: 0. CDR3 length: 16 amino acids. Here the CDR3 reads CASSPREGSGANVLTF. The CDR3 bases are TGTGCCAGCTCACCACGGGAGGGCTCTGGGGCCAACGTCCTGACTTTC.

CDR3: CATSRDSGNSYEQYF. The CDR3 coding sequence is TGTGCCACCAGCAGAGATTCAGGGAACTCCTACGAGCAGTACTTC. The rearrangement joins TRBV15 to TRBJ2-7, with a possible D match to TRBD1 (5 bases). The CDR3 is 15 amino acids. V gave up 0 bases and J gave up 0 bases, with 9 bases separating them. Germline loops: CDR1 LNHNV, CDR2 YYDKDF (reference sequence). Variable domain in full (rest from reference TRBV15 and TRBJ2-7): DAMVIQNPRYQVTQFGKPVTLSCSQTLNHNVMYWYQQKSSQAPKLLFHYYDKDFNNEADTPDNFQSRRPNTSFCFLDIRSPGLGDTAMYLCATSRDSGNSYEQYFGPGTRLTVT.

This clone has only a few counts. The gene calls are TRBV9 and TRBJ2-5; TRBD2 is a possible D gene (6 bases). The CDR3 sequence is 15 residues long. Trimming left V 4 bases short and J 2 bases short, with 15 bases between. The V gene's germline CDR1 is SGDLS and CDR2 YYNGEE. The CDR3 is CASSPPLGGQETQYF. CDR3 in DNA: TGTGCCAGCAGCCCTCCACTGGGGGGACAAGAGACCCAGTACTTC. Supplemented by reference TRBV9 and TRBJ2-5, the full variable domain reads DSGVTQTPKHLITATGQRVTLRCSPRSGDLSVYWYQQSLDQGLQFLIQYYNGEERAKGNILERFSAQQFPDLHSELNLSSLELGDSALYFCASSPPLGGQETQYFGPGTRLLVL.

This clone turned up a few times. This rearrangement joins TRBV30 to TRBJ2-1, with 14 bases identical to TRBD2. CDR1 and CDR2 from the germline V gene are GTSNPN and SVGIG (reference sequence). CDR3 length: 14 amino acids. The CDR3 DNA sequence: TGTGTCATCTCCGGGACTAGCGGGAGAAATGAGCAGTTCTTC. Residues: CVISGTSGRNEQFF.

The J gene is TRBJ2-4, the V gene TRBV28, with 9 bases aligning to TRBD2. The CDR3 is 14 amino acids. The germline gives CDR1 MDHEN, CDR2 SYDVKM. J gave up 6 bases and V 5 bases, and 5 bases lay outside the gene matches. The CDR3 DNA sequence: TGTGCCAGCAGTCCAGCGGGGGGAGGAAACATTCAGTACTTC. Translated, it gives CASSPAGGGNIQYF.

The V call is TRBV23-1, the J call TRBJ1-2, with a weak D call TRBD1 (6 bases). TRBV23-1 is an open reading frame, and its role is uncertain. V lost 0 bases and J lost 4, with 12 bases in between. The CDR3 loop spans 15 amino acids. The DNA for the CDR3 is TGCGCCAGCAGTCAATCAAGGGGGAGAAGCTATGGCTACACCTTC. It yields the protein CASSQSRGRSYGYTF.

The CDR3 sequence is CAWIRGLNTGELFF. CDR3 nucleotides: TGTGCCTGGATCAGGGGCCTGAACACCGGGGAGCTGTTTTTT. The rearrangement links TRBV30 to TRBJ2-2; a weak D match, TRBD1 (6 bases). The germline V gene encodes CDR1 GTSNPN and CDR2 SVGIG (reference sequence). Trimming pared 4 bases from V and 1 base from J, leaving 10 bases between. This CDR3 is built from 14 residues. The variable domain in full, completed from reference TRBV30 and TRBJ2-2, reads SQTIHQWPATLVQPVGSPLSLECTVEGTSNPNLYWYRQAAGRGLQLLFYSVGIGQISSEVPQNLSASRPQDRQFILSSKKLLLSDSGFYLCAWIRGLNTGELFFGEGSRLTVL.

The J gene is TRBJ2-7, the V gene TRBV9, with a tentative D call TRBD1 (6 bases). Trimming stripped 4 bases from V and 0 bases from J, with 17 bases between. Germline V gene data show CDR1 as SGDLS and CDR2 as YYNGEE. CDR3 size: 16 residues. The CDR3 here is CASSPRQASSSYEQYF. The CDR3 DNA sequence: TGTGCCAGCAGCCCAAGACAGGCCTCAAGCTCCTACGAGCAGTACTTC.

This clone appeared a few times. V usage is TRBV7-9 and J usage is TRBJ1-1, with D tentatively TRBD1 (5 bases). V was trimmed by 6 bases and J by 0 bases, leaving 11 bases between them. Germline V lookup: CDR1 SEHNR, CDR2 FQNEAQ (reference sequence). The CDR3 sequence is 14 residues long. CDR3: CASSHRQLNTEAFF. The CDR3 DNA is TGTGCCAGCAGTCACCGACAGCTGAACACTGAAGCTTTCTTT. The full variable domain, rest sourced from reference TRBV7-9 and TRBJ1-1, is DTGVSQNPRHKITKRGQNVTFRCDPISEHNRLYWYRQTLGQGPEFLTYFQNEAQLEKSRLLSDRFSAERPKGSFSTLEIQRTEQGDSAMYLCASSHRQLNTEAFFGQGTRLTVV.

The chain is built from TRBV6-5 and TRBJ2-7; 7 nucleotides agree with TRBD1. With V trimmed by 4 bases and J by 6 bases, 12 bases remained unmatched. Per germline, CDR1 MNHEY and CDR2 SVGAGI. CDR3 length: 15 residues. The CDR3 is CASSSTRTGMGEQYF. CDR3 nucleotides: TGTGCCAGCAGTTCCACCCGGACAGGAATGGGCGAGCAGTACTTC.

The rearrangement joins TRBV7-2 to TRBJ2-5, with a tentative D call TRBD1 (5 bases). The CDR3 spans 13 residues. Germline assignment: CDR1 SGHTA and CDR2 FQGNSA. V lost 3 bases and J 1 base, leaving 6 bases between the germline ends. The CDR3 protein is CASSLTAQETQYF. DNA of the CDR3: TGTGCCAGCAGCTTGACAGCCCAAGAGACCCAGTACTTC.

This chain uses TRBV19 with TRBJ1-5, with D tentatively TRBD1 (6 bases). Looked up from germline, CDR1 is LNHDA and CDR2 is SQIVND (reference sequence). Trimming cost V 3 bases and J 1 base, with 7 bases left between them. The CDR3 covers 14 residues. The CDR3 nucleotides are TGTGCCAGTAGTATGGGACACAGCAATCAGCCCCAGCATTTT. This codes for CASSMGHSNQPQHF.

This clone was observed a few times. The rearrangement joins TRBV4-1 to TRBJ2-1, with a tentative D call TRBD1 (7 bases). Trimming stripped 4 bases from V and 1 base from J, with 17 bases between. Looked up from germline, CDR1 is MGHRA and CDR2 is YSYEKL. CDR3 length: 17 residues. In nucleotides, the CDR3 is TGCGCCAGCAGCCCGGGGGCAGGGGGAAGATCCTACAATGAGCAGTTCTTC. Amino acids: CASSPGAGGRSYNEQFF.

The rearrangement uses TRBV29-1 and TRBJ2-7; possible D gene TRBD1, 6 bases. The CDR3 is made up of 13 amino acids. CDR1 is SQVTM, CDR2 ANQGSEA, per germline. Trimming removed 7 bases at V and 0 bases at J, with 13 bases between. The chain's CDR3 is CSATGLSSYEQYF. In DNA form, the CDR3 reads TGCAGCGCTACAGGGCTTAGCTCCTACGAGCAGTACTTC.

The chain carries TRBV6-5 and TRBJ2-5; perhaps TRBD2 as D (6 bases). Trimming took 2 bases from V and 5 from J, leaving 12 bases between them. This CDR3 spans 14 amino acids. Germline V lookup: CDR1 MNHEY, CDR2 SVGAGI. Here the CDR3 DNA reads TGTGCCAGCAGTTACGTCGGGAGCAAGGAGACCCAGTACTTC. Translated: CASSYVGSKETQYF.

This clone was observed a few times. V usage is TRBV19 and J usage is TRBJ2-7, with 7 bases fitting TRBD1. CDR3 length: 14 residues. V dropped 5 bases and J dropped 2; count of bases not matched to a gene: 6. From germline, CDR1 is LNHDA and CDR2 SQIVND (reference sequence). The CDR3 here is CASSASTGAYEQYF. The DNA of the CDR3 is TGTGCCAGTAGTGCTTCCACAGGGGCCTACGAGCAGTACTTC.

This chain connects TRBV7-3 to TRBJ2-7; possible D gene TRBD2, 6 bases. Germline-derived CDR1 and CDR2 are SGHTA and FQGTGA. The V end lost 5 bases, the J end lost 0 bases, and 14 bases lay between the germline ends. The CDR3 spans 15 residues. As DNA, the CDR3 is TGTGCCAGCAGCAGGGACTCCTGGAGCTCCTACGAGCAGTACTTC. Amino acid sequence: CASSRDSWSSYEQYF.

The chain employs TRBV11-2 and TRBJ1-5, with D possibly TRBD1 on 5 matching bases. The CDR3 length is 14 residues. Per the germline V gene, CDR1 is SGHAT and CDR2 is FQNNGV. V dropped 0 bases and J dropped 4 bases, with 7 bases sitting between them. The CDR3 loop is CASSLDDSNQPQHF. The CDR3 bases are TGTGCCAGCAGCTTAGATGACAGTAATCAGCCCCAGCATTTT.

This clone was counted only a few times. V and J are TRBV18 and TRBJ2-7, with TRBD2 as a possible D gene (6 bases). V shed 3 bases and J shed 0 bases, with 15 bases lying between them. This CDR3 is built from 16 residues. Germline V gives CDR1 KGHSH, CDR2 LQKENI. CDR3 bases: TGTGCCAGCTCACCTCCGGGGAGGTCCCACTCCTACGAGCAGTACTTC. Its protein product is CASSPPGRSHSYEQYF.

The CDR3 region has the DNA TGTGCCAGCAGTTCCCCTCCGGGGAAGGAAGCTTTCTTT. Protein: CASSSPPGKEAFF. The chain uses TRBV27 and TRBJ1-1; D call uncertain. In germline, CDR1 is MNHEY, CDR2 SMNVEV (reference sequence). V lost 4 bases and J lost 8, with 14 bases in between. CDR3 length: 13 amino acids.

V usage is TRBV30 and J usage is TRBJ2-7; TRBD2 aligns across 7 bases. This CDR3 comprises 12 residues. CDR1 and CDR2 from the germline V gene are GTSNPN and SVGIG (reference sequence). V gave up 4 bases and J gave up 5 bases; unmatched junction bases: 5. The CDR3 protein is CAWTMGGDEQYF. The CDR3 DNA is TGTGCCTGGACCATGGGAGGGGACGAGCAGTACTTC.

In this sample, this clone turned up a few times. The chain recombines TRBV5-4 with TRBJ2-7; TRBD2 matches 7 bases. The CDR3 contains 14 residues. Germline V gives CDR1 SGHNT, CDR2 YYREEE (reference sequence). J gave up 7 bases and V 0 bases, and 7 bases lay outside the gene matches. CDR3 bases: TGTGCCAGCAGCTTGGGGGCGGGAGTAAGGGAGCAGTACTTC. This encodes CASSLGAGVREQYF.

This clone has only a few counts. The chain has TRBV2 and TRBJ2-6, with 7 bases aligning to TRBD2. The germline V gene has CDR1 SNHLY and CDR2 FYNNEI. This CDR3 has 16 amino acids. Unmatched junction bases numbered 9, after V lost 8 bases and J lost 2 bases. The CDR3 DNA sequence: TGTGCCAGCCGCAACCCCGGGGGGACTGGGGCCAACGTCCTGACTTTC. This gives the protein CASRNPGGTGANVLTF.

About this clone itself: The junction differs from germline at one of its ends, possibly a read error. The genes are TRBV28 and TRBJ1-3; D remains ambiguous. Germline CDR1 reads MDHEN; CDR2 reads SYDVKM. This CDR3 has 12 residues. The CDR3 nucleotides are TGTGCCAGCAGCCCTAACCTAGCCGAGTTGAATTTT. Its protein product is CASSPNLAELNF.

A few counts support this clone. The gene calls are TRBV7-2 and TRBJ2-1; D remains unclear. The V end lost 5 bases, the J end lost 6 bases, and 11 bases lay between the germline ends. Germline CDR1 is SGHTA and CDR2 is FQGNSA. The CDR3 is 13 residues long. CDR3 nucleotides: TGTGCCAGCAGCCCGCGTGAGGTCAATGAGCAGTTCTTC. Protein product: CASSPREVNEQFF.

This clone was counted between two and nine times. The genes are TRBV7-2 and TRBJ2-7, with a possible D match to TRBD2 (6 bases). The length of the CDR3 is 14 residues. Germline-derived CDR1 and CDR2 are SGHTA and FQGNSA. The V end lost 5 bases, the J end lost 6 bases, and 17 bases lay between the germline ends. This chain's CDR3 is CASSPGTQVGEQYF. CDR3 bases: TGTGCCAGCAGCCCCGGGACTCAGGTTGGCGAGCAGTACTTC.

In its sample, this clone was seen a few times. This chain joins TRBV19 and TRBJ1-4; unclear D gene. Per germline, CDR1 LNHDA and CDR2 SQIVND (reference sequence). The CDR3 sequence is 14 residues long. The V end lost 7 bases, the J end lost 13 bases, and 22 bases lay between the germline ends. The CDR3 coding sequence is TGTGCCAGTACCCCCGGGAGTGATGGGAAGAGACTGTTTTTT. Its translation: CASTPGSDGKRLFF.